The sequence of this TCR beta chain was determined in a study of CD8 T cells in ankylosing spondylitis. The study, taken as a whole, reports: Ankylosing spondylitis blood appeared to carry a characteristic TCR beta motif of fewer than 10 highly homologous variants.

In TCRdb, the 5' RACE reads were re-called with MiXCR into one record per CDR3 protein. Of approximately 400,000 distinct CDR3 sequences listed, 26% were seen once; the top ten hold about 0.92%. V lost 1 base and J lost 6, with 20 bases in between. Germline V lookup: CDR1 LGHNA, CDR2 YNFKEQ. The CDR3 sequence is 17 residues long. This clonotype was picked up a small number of times. What it recognizes is unknown. This receptor was taken from a male donor with ankylosing spondylitis. The chain uses TRBV4-2 and TRBJ2-3; a weak D match, TRBD2 (5 bases). Sequencing was carried out using blood, either unsorted or a sorted T cell fraction (not recorded which). The CDR3 protein is CASSQVNRDLRSDTQYF. The CDR3 bases are TGTGCCAGCAGCCAAGTAAACCGGGATCTAAGGTCGGATACGCAGTATTTT.